A selection of T cell receptor beta chains follows, all from one sample in a study of blood T cell repertoires in COVID-19. Sequencing was performed with immunoSEQ multiplex PCR; in TCRdb, only in-frame clones are kept and a portion is missing. The sample shows about 200,000 clones, approximately 84% of them seen only once. Sample: peripheral blood. The receptors were gathered from a human donor with acute or convalescent COVID-19. The donor label of this sample is uncertain. CDR3s include the opening cysteine and the closing phenylalanine or tryptophan. A D gene is named only where the DNA matches it firmly. Expanded clones are given a class, and other clones once, few, many or no size at all.

v_call: TRBV30
j_call: TRBJ1-5
clone_size: NA
d_call: TRBD1
cdr3_nt: TGTGCCTGGAGTGGGGGTAAGACAGGGGTGAGATTGAATCAGCCCCAGCATTTT
cdr3_aa: CAWSGGKTGVRLNQPQHF

v_call: TRBV7-2
j_call: TRBJ1-5
clone_size: NA
d_call: NA
cdr3_nt: TGTGCCAGCAGCTTGGGGCCCCCGCAGGGTAGCCAGCCCCAGCATTTT
cdr3_aa: CASSLGPPQGSQPQHF

v_call: TRBV7-3
j_call: TRBJ2-7
clone_size: NA
d_call: NA
cdr3_nt: TGTGCCAGCTCGACTAACGCTTACGAGCAGTACTTC
cdr3_aa: CASSTNAYEQYF

v_call: TRBV10-3
j_call: TRBJ2-7
clone_size: few
d_call: TRBD2
cdr3_nt: TGTGCCATCAGTGAACCTAGCGGGATAATCTCCTACGAGCAGTACTTC
cdr3_aa: CAISEPSGIISYEQYF

v_call: TRBV19
j_call: TRBJ1-4
clone_size: NA
d_call: NA
cdr3_nt: TGTGCCACCAAATCGGCCCCGGGGGTGGAGAAACTGTTTTTT
cdr3_aa: CATKSAPGVEKLFF

v_call: TRBV30
j_call: TRBJ1-3
clone_size: NA
d_call: NA
cdr3_nt: TGTGCCTGGACCGGGGCTGGAAACACCATATATTTT
cdr3_aa: CAWTGAGNTIYF

v_call: TRBV28
j_call: TRBJ2-7
clone_size: few
d_call: TRBD1
cdr3_nt: TGTGCCAGTAGACGAACTGGACAGGGGCTTTCGCCTAGCGAGCAGTACTTC
cdr3_aa: CASRRTGQGLSPSEQYF

v_call: TRBV5-8
j_call: TRBJ1-1
clone_size: NA
d_call: NA
cdr3_nt: TGTGCCAGCAGCTTGGTTGTCTCCCGGACAATCTCGGACACTGAAGCTTTCTTT
cdr3_aa: CASSLVVSRTISDTEAFF

v_call: TRBV6-2/TRBV6-3
j_call: TRBJ2-3
clone_size: NA
d_call: TRBD2
cdr3_nt: TGTGCCAGCCGCCCGGGGACTATTAGCACAGATACGCAGTATTTT
cdr3_aa: CASRPGTISTDTQYF

v_call: TRBV11-2
j_call: TRBJ2-1
clone_size: NA
d_call: TRBD1
cdr3_nt: TGTGCCAGCAGCTCGACAGGGGGCAATGAGCAGTTCTTC
cdr3_aa: CASSSTGGNEQFF

v_call: TRBV10-3
j_call: TRBJ2-3
clone_size: NA
d_call: NA
cdr3_nt: TGTGCCATCAGTGAGTCGCAGAATAGGGGATCAGATACGCAGTATTTT
cdr3_aa: CAISESQNRGSDTQYF

v_call: TRBV11-2
j_call: TRBJ2-3
clone_size: once
d_call: TRBD1
cdr3_nt: TGTGCCAGCAGCGACTACCTCACAGGGGTCGCTAGCACAGATACGCAGTATTTT
cdr3_aa: CASSDYLTGVASTDTQYF

v_call: TRBV6-5
j_call: TRBJ2-7
clone_size: NA
d_call: NA
cdr3_nt: TGTGCCAGCAGGCGAAGGGACTCCAACTACGAGCAGTACTTC
cdr3_aa: CASRRRDSNYEQYF

v_call: TRBV9
j_call: TRBJ1-5
clone_size: NA
d_call: TRBD1
cdr3_nt: TGTGCCAGCAGCGCGACAGGGGGAGGCAATCAGCCCCAGCATTTT
cdr3_aa: CASSATGGGNQPQHF

v_call: TRBV28
j_call: TRBJ2-1
clone_size: NA
d_call: NA
cdr3_nt: TGTGCCAGCAGTTTGCGAGGGGGCTACAATGAGCAGTTCTTC
cdr3_aa: CASSLRGGYNEQFF

v_call: TRBV7-6
j_call: TRBJ2-3
clone_size: NA
d_call: NA
cdr3_nt: TGTGCCAGCAGCTTATGGGCGGGGCTAACAGATACGCAGTATTTT
cdr3_aa: CASSLWAGLTDTQYF

v_call: TRBV13
j_call: TRBJ1-3
clone_size: NA
d_call: NA
cdr3_nt: TGTGCCAGCAGCTCCGAAACTTCTGGAAACACCATATATTTT
cdr3_aa: CASSSETSGNTIYF

v_call: TRBV11-2
j_call: TRBJ1-5
clone_size: NA
d_call: NA
cdr3_nt: TGTGCCAGCAGCTTAGCCGGGGGCAATCAGCCCCAGCATTTT
cdr3_aa: CASSLAGGNQPQHF

v_call: TRBV5-1
j_call: TRBJ2-7
clone_size: NA
d_call: TRBD1
cdr3_nt: TGCGCCAGCAGCTTGGATTCTGGACAGGGCTCCTACGAGCAGTACTTC
cdr3_aa: CASSLDSGQGSYEQYF

v_call: TRBV3-1/TRBV3-2
j_call: TRBJ1-4
clone_size: NA
d_call: TRBD1
cdr3_nt: TGTGCCAGCAGCCTAGGGGGCCTCGGTGAAAAACTGTTTTTT
cdr3_aa: CASSLGGLGEKLFF

v_call: TRBV6-2/TRBV6-3
j_call: TRBJ2-7
clone_size: once
d_call: NA
cdr3_nt: TGTGCCAGCAGTTACTCGTTCAGGTACGAGCAGTACTTC
cdr3_aa: CASSYSFRYEQYF

v_call: TRBV14
j_call: TRBJ2-3
clone_size: once
d_call: TRBD2
cdr3_nt: TGTGCCAGCAGCCAAAGCGGGGGAAGCACAGATACGCAGTATTTT
cdr3_aa: CASSQSGGSTDTQYF

v_call: TRBV7-9
j_call: TRBJ2-2
clone_size: few
d_call: TRBD2
cdr3_nt: TGTGCCAGCAGCTTTGGACTAGCGGGAGGGCGCACCGGGGAGCTGTTTTTT
cdr3_aa: CASSFGLAGGRTGELFF

v_call: TRBV7-8
j_call: TRBJ2-3
clone_size: NA
d_call: TRBD2
cdr3_nt: TGTGCCAGCAGCAAAGGGCTAGCGGGGGGCGGGGGCACAGATACGCAGTATTTT
cdr3_aa: CASSKGLAGGGGTDTQYF

v_call: TRBV6-1
j_call: TRBJ2-2
clone_size: few
d_call: NA
cdr3_nt: TGTGCCAGCAGTGAAGTCAGCGGGTACACCGGGGAGCTGTTTTTT
cdr3_aa: CASSEVSGYTGELFF

v_call: TRBV6-5
j_call: TRBJ2-7
clone_size: NA
d_call: NA
cdr3_nt: TGTGCCAGCAGTCGACAGGACAACTACGAGCAGTACTTC
cdr3_aa: CASSRQDNYEQYF

v_call: TRBV7-2
j_call: TRBJ2-1
clone_size: NA
d_call: NA
cdr3_nt: TGTGCCAGCAGCTTAAGGTCGCTAGGCGCCAATGAGCAGTTCTTC
cdr3_aa: CASSLRSLGANEQFF

v_call: TRBV19
j_call: TRBJ2-3
clone_size: NA
d_call: NA
cdr3_nt: TGTGCCAGTAGGTATGCGGTTACAGATACGCAGTATTTT
cdr3_aa: CASRYAVTDTQYF

v_call: TRBV6-5
j_call: TRBJ1-4
clone_size: NA
d_call: TRBD1
cdr3_nt: TGTGCCAGCAGTTTGTTACGGGACAGCCTTAATGAAAAACTGTTTTTT
cdr3_aa: CASSLLRDSLNEKLFF

v_call: TRBV7-2
j_call: TRBJ2-7
clone_size: NA
d_call: TRBD1
cdr3_nt: TGTGCCAGCAGCAGACCTACGGGACAGGGTTTCGAGCAGTACTTC
cdr3_aa: CASSRPTGQGFEQYF

v_call: TRBV4-1
j_call: TRBJ1-5
clone_size: NA
d_call: NA
cdr3_nt: TGCGCCAGCAGCCAAGGCGGCAGTTCAGTGCAGCCCCAGCATTTT
cdr3_aa: CASSQGGSSVQPQHF